The 7 T cell receptor beta chains reported below all come from one sample, sequenced in a study of OX40 agonist ivuxolimab in advanced cancers. The repertoire was sequenced with immunoSEQ multiplex PCR; TCRdb's copy has only in-frame clones and lacks some. Among about 40,000 clones listed, about 87% were seen once. The sequences come from CD4+ or CD8+ T cells sorted from blood, collected in a trial of the OX40 agonist ivuxolimab. These receptors all come from an adult with an advanced solid tumor such as melanoma, head and neck, liver or kidney cancer.

This clone was seen once. V is TRBV6-5 and J is TRBJ2-5; D is unclear. CDR1 is MNHEY, CDR2 SVGAGI, per germline. The V end was cut by 5 bases, the J end by 2 bases, with 12 bases between. This CDR3 has 14 residues. The chain's CDR3 is CASSITVPQETQYF. The CDR3 bases are TGTGCCAGCAGTATAACAGTCCCACAAGAGACCCAGTACTTC.

V usage is TRBV7-8 and J usage is TRBJ2-7, with D uncertain. Looked up from germline, CDR1 is SGHVS and CDR2 is FQNEAQ. This CDR3 has 13 residues. Trimming removed 4 bases from V and 1 base from J, with 8 bases in between. The CDR3 here is CASSSSSSYEQYF. The CDR3 nucleotides are TGTGCCAGCAGCTCGAGTTCGTCCTACGAGCAGTACTTC.

The rearrangement uses TRBV30 and TRBJ1-2; perhaps TRBD1 as D (5 bases). This CDR3 has 15 residues. The V gene lost 1 base and the J gene lost 5 bases, with 17 bases spanning the gap. CDR1 GTSNPN and CDR2 SVGIG come from the germline V gene (reference sequence). The CDR3 here is CAWSGLKGLGYGYTF. The CDR3 DNA sequence: TGTGCCTGGAGTGGGTTGAAGGGACTAGGGTATGGCTACACCTTC.

Comments on this clone: The sample contains more than one DNA sequence encoding this CDR3. V is TRBV7-6 and J is TRBJ2-5; D unclear. The CDR3 has 15 amino acids. Germline loops: CDR1 SGHVS, CDR2 FNYEAQ. Trimming left V 5 bases short and J 5 bases short, with 18 bases between. The CDR3 here is CASSLSPSPQETQYF. CDR3 in DNA: TGTGCCAGCAGCCTAAGTCCCTCCCCTCAGGAGACCCAGTACTTC.

The chain has TRBV28 and TRBJ2-7, with unresolved D. Trimming shortened V by 4 bases and J by 0 bases, and 13 bases separated the two germline ends. The CDR3 runs 15 residues. The germline gives CDR1 MDHEN, CDR2 SYDVKM. The CDR3 reads CASSSGILSSYEQYF. The CDR3 DNA reads TGTGCCAGCAGTTCTGGAATCCTCAGCTCCTACGAGCAGTACTTC.

The chain couples TRBV5-8 to TRBJ2-3; the match to TRBD2 covers 13 bases. The CDR3 sequence is 16 residues long. The V gene end was trimmed by 4 bases and the J gene end by 2 bases; junction bases not matched to a gene: 4. Germline CDR1 and CDR2: SGHTS and YDEGEE. The CDR3 reads CASSPGTSGTTDTQYF. The CDR3 bases are TGTGCCAGCAGCCCAGGGACTAGCGGGACCACAGATACGCAGTATTTT.

V gene TRBV4-1 combines with J gene TRBJ2-7, with 11 bases lining up with TRBD2. The CDR3 contains 14 residues. The junction had 2 bases not matched to a gene; V was cut back by 1 base and J by 6 bases. Germline loops: CDR1 MGHRA, CDR2 YSYEKL. In DNA form, the CDR3 reads TGCGCCAGCAGCCAAGTACTAGCGGGAGTCGAGCAGTACTTC. Residues: CASSQVLAGVEQYF.